The T cell receptor beta chain under discussion was sequenced for a study of OX40 agonist ivuxolimab in advanced cancers. Whole-study context: Allowance was made for prior anti-PD-1, anti-PD-L1 or anti-CTLA-4 therapy, and roughly 40% had some.

The assay was immunoSEQ multiplex PCR, and TCRdb's table has in-frame clones only and misses some. The sample comprises around 68,000 clones, about 89% of which are singletons, and 2% to 2.5% rests with the top ten. Points on this clone: The antigen is not known.

This CDR3 comprises 15 residues. Germline CDR1 reads SNHLY; CDR2 reads FYNNEI. V was pared by 6 bases and J by 4 bases, with 7 bases of the junction left unmatched. Blood samples were obtained at baseline, cycle 4 day 1, and cycle 7 day 1. Study outcomes and limitations: Clones of CD4+ and CD8+ blood T cells grew by week 6 at doses of 0.1 to 3.0 mg/kg. Relative to CD4+ cells, CD8+ T cells on average had more expanded clones.

The source of this sequence is an adult with an advanced solid tumor such as melanoma, head and neck, liver or kidney cancer. J is TRBJ2-3 and V is TRBV2; 10 bases are shared with TRBD2. The material was CD4+ or CD8+ T cells sorted from blood, obtained in a trial of the OX40 agonist ivuxolimab. CDR3 protein: CASRRTSGGADTQYF. The CDR3 region has the DNA TGTGCCAGCAGAAGGACTAGCGGCGGAGCAGATACGCAGTATTTT. Supplemented by reference TRBV2 and TRBJ2-3, the full variable domain reads EPEVTQTPSHQVTQMGQEVILRCVPISNHLYFYWYRQILGQKVEFLVSFYNNEISEKSEIFDDQFSVERPDGSNFTLKIRSTKLEDSAMYFCASRRTSGGADTQYFGPGTRLTVL.